This T cell receptor (beta chain) was captured by sequencing in a study of cytomegalovirus exposure and HLA in healthy donors. Study-wide context: An early release of data contained approximately 85 million unique TCRs, which came from HLA-typed donors. General study findings and limits: Near-uniform donor sequencing depth was presumed by presence/absence analyses. TCR beta chain V- and J-gene trimming was linked, in a later analysis, to a missense variant in DCLRE1C. Cytomegalovirus association was assigned to more than 150 TCR beta chains.

Germline V gene data show CDR1 as MNHEY and CDR2 as SMNVEV (reference sequence). The CDR3 length is 15 residues. The V gene lost 0 bases and the J gene lost 6 bases, with 12 bases spanning the gap. The PCR used 60 Vbeta and 13 Jbeta primers. Method: immunoSEQ multiplex PCR; TCRdb's copy keeps in-frame clones and lacks some. The data hold 85,000 to 100,000 clones, with 85% to 90% observed a single time. Regarding this clone: Its antigen is not identified.

The clonotype was recovered from a man between 18 and 35 years old in good health and CMV-seronegative. Sequencing was performed on PBMCs. This rearrangement joins TRBV27 to TRBJ2-1; D is ambiguous. CDR3 DNA: TGTGCCAGCAGTTTATCGGGCCACGGCCCCAATGAGCAGTTCTTC. Amino acids: CASSLSGHGPNEQFF.